Listed below are T cell receptor beta chains from one sample, sequenced in a study of T-cell reconstitution after alpha-beta-depleted transplantation in children. In TCRdb, the PCR reads were re-called with MiXCR into one record per CDR3 protein. The repertoire holds some 460,000 distinct CDR3 sequences, with about 16% as singletons. Specimen: PBMCs, mostly from graft donor cells, collected 360 days after TCRalphabeta/CD19-depleted stem cell transplant. These receptors were collected from a boy under two years old who had a stem cell transplant for Wiskott-Aldrich syndrome, so the T cells may come from the graft donor. Each CDR3 is given with its conserved first and last residue. The order of the fields is D gene, J gene, clone size, V gene, CDR3 length, CDR3 DNA, CDR3 protein. A D gene is named only where the DNA matches it firmly. For some rows the clone size is stated as once, few or many, or as a class when expanded; others skip it.

d_gene: -
j_gene: TRBJ2-2
abundance: many
v_gene: TRBV4-1
len: 15
CDR3nt: TGCGCCAGCAGCCAAGATTCTTCGGGGGTCGGGGAGCTGTTTTTT
CDR3aa: CASSQDSSGVGELFF

d_gene: -
j_gene: TRBJ1-2
abundance: -
v_gene: TRBV29-1
len: 11
CDR3nt: TGCAGCGTTGACGTGAGGCGTGGCTACACCTTC
CDR3aa: CSVDVRRGYTF

d_gene: -
j_gene: TRBJ1-2
abundance: -
v_gene: TRBV5-5
len: 15
CDR3nt: TGTGCCAGCAGCTTGGCGATGCTTTCTAACTATGGCTACACCTTC
CDR3aa: CASSLAMLSNYGYTF

d_gene: TRBD1
j_gene: TRBJ2-1
abundance: -
v_gene: TRBV12-3/TRBV12-4
len: 13
CDR3nt: TGTGCCAGCAGTCCCGGACAGGGTCTTGAGCAGTTCTTC
CDR3aa: CASSPGQGLEQFF

d_gene: TRBD2
j_gene: TRBJ2-1
abundance: few
v_gene: TRBV28
len: 16
CDR3nt: TGTGCCAGCAGTTTGGGGAGCGGGGGGCCCTACAATGAGCAGTTCTTC
CDR3aa: CASSLGSGGPYNEQFF

d_gene: -
j_gene: TRBJ2-5
abundance: -
v_gene: TRBV24-1
len: 12
CDR3nt: TGTGCCACCAGGGACGGCCAAGAGACCCAGTACTTC
CDR3aa: CATRDGQETQYF

d_gene: TRBD2
j_gene: TRBJ2-7
abundance: few
v_gene: TRBV12-3/TRBV12-4
len: 14
CDR3nt: TGTGCCAGCACTCAAGCGGGAGGACCCTACGAGCAGTACTTC
CDR3aa: CASTQAGGPYEQYF

d_gene: -
j_gene: TRBJ2-5
abundance: many
v_gene: TRBV20-1
len: 12
CDR3nt: TGCAGTGCAAAGACAGTGGCAGAGACCCAGTACTTC
CDR3aa: CSAKTVAETQYF

d_gene: -
j_gene: TRBJ2-1
abundance: -
v_gene: TRBV9
len: 16
CDR3nt: TGTGCCAGCAGCGTAGCGGTTAGTCGGTCCTACAATGAGCAGTTCTTC
CDR3aa: CASSVAVSRSYNEQFF

d_gene: -
j_gene: TRBJ2-3
abundance: few
v_gene: TRBV10-1
len: 15
CDR3nt: TGCGCCAGCAGTGAGTCGGGGGACAGCACAGATACGCAGTATTTT
CDR3aa: CASSESGDSTDTQYF

d_gene: TRBD2
j_gene: TRBJ2-7
abundance: few
v_gene: TRBV4-1
len: 17
CDR3nt: TGCGCCAGCAGCCAAGGAGACCGGGGACTACGGGGAAGCGAGCAGTACTTC
CDR3aa: CASSQGDRGLRGSEQYF

d_gene: -
j_gene: TRBJ2-7
abundance: -
v_gene: TRBV7-2
len: 15
CDR3nt: TGTGCCAGCAGCCGCGGGGGCTTGGGGACCTACGAGCAGTACTTC
CDR3aa: CASSRGGLGTYEQYF

d_gene: TRBD1
j_gene: TRBJ1-1
abundance: few
v_gene: TRBV29-1
len: 13
CDR3nt: TGCAGCGCAACAGGGGGGCGGGACACTGAAGCTTTCTTT
CDR3aa: CSATGGRDTEAFF

d_gene: -
j_gene: TRBJ2-1
abundance: -
v_gene: TRBV10-1
len: 17
CDR3nt: TGCGCCAGCAGTGATGGAAAAGATCTAGCCAAAGTTAATGAGCAGTTCTTC
CDR3aa: CASSDGKDLAKVNEQFF

d_gene: -
j_gene: TRBJ2-7
abundance: few
v_gene: TRBV4-3
len: 16
CDR3nt: TGCGCCAGCAGCCAAGACAGGGGTCCGGGATCCTACGAGCAGTACTTC
CDR3aa: CASSQDRGPGSYEQYF

d_gene: -
j_gene: TRBJ2-5
abundance: -
v_gene: TRBV5-1
len: 14
CDR3nt: TGCGCCAGCAGCCCTACCGACAGCCAAGAGACCCAGTACTTC
CDR3aa: CASSPTDSQETQYF

d_gene: TRBD1
j_gene: TRBJ2-3
abundance: few
v_gene: TRBV5-1
len: 14
CDR3nt: TGCGCCAGCAGCTGGGACAGGGGGATAGATACGCAGTATTTT
CDR3aa: CASSWDRGIDTQYF

d_gene: TRBD1
j_gene: TRBJ2-3
abundance: few
v_gene: TRBV25-1
len: 12
CDR3nt: TGTGCCAGCAGTGAGAGGACAGGTGCGCAGTATTTT
CDR3aa: CASSERTGAQYF

d_gene: -
j_gene: TRBJ2-7
abundance: few
v_gene: TRBV12-3/TRBV12-4
len: 15
CDR3nt: TGTGCCAGCAGTTTTGAGGACACATCCTTATATGAGCAGTACTTC
CDR3aa: CASSFEDTSLYEQYF

d_gene: -
j_gene: TRBJ2-1
abundance: -
v_gene: TRBV12-3/TRBV12-4
len: 16
CDR3nt: TGTGCCAGCAGTTTAAGGGCTAGCACCATTAGGTACGAGCAGTTCTTC
CDR3aa: CASSLRASTIRYEQFF

d_gene: -
j_gene: TRBJ2-7
abundance: few
v_gene: TRBV14
len: 14
CDR3nt: TGTGCCAGCAGCCCAATCCCCACAGGCTACGAGCAGTACTTC
CDR3aa: CASSPIPTGYEQYF

d_gene: -
j_gene: TRBJ2-5
abundance: few
v_gene: TRBV20-1
len: 13
CDR3nt: TGCAGTGCTTTAGCCCGTACGCAGGAGACCCAGTACTTC
CDR3aa: CSALARTQETQYF

d_gene: -
j_gene: TRBJ2-5
abundance: -
v_gene: TRBV11-2
len: 14
CDR3nt: TGTGCCAGCAGCGCCAGGGGTGGGATGGAGACCCAGTACTTC
CDR3aa: CASSARGGMETQYF

d_gene: -
j_gene: TRBJ2-7
abundance: -
v_gene: TRBV4-1
len: 14
CDR3nt: TGCGCCAGCAGCCAGAAGGGGGGGGGTTACGAGCAGTACTTC
CDR3aa: CASSQKGGGYEQYF

d_gene: -
j_gene: TRBJ2-5
abundance: -
v_gene: TRBV20-1
len: 13
CDR3nt: TGCAGTGGCGCCGACAGGGGAGGGGAGACCCAGTACTTC
CDR3aa: CSGADRGGETQYF

d_gene: -
j_gene: TRBJ2-1
abundance: -
v_gene: TRBV20-1
len: 12
CDR3nt: TGCAGTGCTAGAGAGTCCGGGTGGGGGAAGTTCTTC
CDR3aa: CSARESGWGKFF

d_gene: -
j_gene: TRBJ2-4
abundance: many
v_gene: TRBV12-3/TRBV12-4
len: 16
CDR3nt: TGTGCCAGCAGTTTAAGGCTAGGGGTAGCCAAAAACATTCAGTACTTC
CDR3aa: CASSLRLGVAKNIQYF

d_gene: -
j_gene: TRBJ2-3
abundance: -
v_gene: TRBV5-1
len: 14
CDR3nt: TGCGCCAGCAGCTTCGATGGGAGGTGGGATACGCAGTATTTT
CDR3aa: CASSFDGRWDTQYF

d_gene: TRBD2
j_gene: TRBJ2-7
abundance: few
v_gene: TRBV20-1
len: 14
CDR3nt: TGCAGTGCTAGGGGTAGCGGGGGACATTACGAGCAGTACTTC
CDR3aa: CSARGSGGHYEQYF

d_gene: -
j_gene: TRBJ2-3
abundance: few
v_gene: TRBV29-1
len: 13
CDR3nt: TGCAGCGCTGGGGGGAAGGTGACAGATACGCAGTATTTT
CDR3aa: CSAGGKVTDTQYF

d_gene: -
j_gene: TRBJ1-6
abundance: few
v_gene: TRBV5-1
len: 13
CDR3nt: TGCGCCAGCAGCTTAGAATCCAATTCACCCCTCCACTTT
CDR3aa: CASSLESNSPLHF

d_gene: -
j_gene: TRBJ2-1
abundance: -
v_gene: TRBV4-3
len: 15
CDR3nt: TGCGCCAGCAGCCAAGAGAGGGATACCTACAATGAGCAGTTCTTC
CDR3aa: CASSQERDTYNEQFF

d_gene: TRBD1
j_gene: TRBJ2-7
abundance: few
v_gene: TRBV12-3/TRBV12-4
len: 14
CDR3nt: TGTGCCAGCAAAGGGACAGGGGTTTCTGTGGAGCAGTACTTC
CDR3aa: CASKGTGVSVEQYF

d_gene: TRBD2
j_gene: TRBJ2-1
abundance: few
v_gene: TRBV12-3/TRBV12-4
len: 16
CDR3nt: TGTGCCAGCAGTTTAATAATAGCGGGAGATCACAATGAGCAGTTCTTC
CDR3aa: CASSLIIAGDHNEQFF

d_gene: -
j_gene: TRBJ2-3
abundance: many
v_gene: TRBV24-1
len: 13
CDR3nt: TGTGCCACCACAATGACTAGCACAGATACGCAGTATTTT
CDR3aa: CATTMTSTDTQYF

d_gene: TRBD2
j_gene: TRBJ2-2
abundance: -
v_gene: TRBV7-8
len: 17
CDR3nt: TGTGCCAGCAGCCGTCTAGCGGGAGCGTTGATGTCCGGGGAGCTGTTTTTT
CDR3aa: CASSRLAGALMSGELFF

d_gene: TRBD1
j_gene: TRBJ2-1
abundance: few
v_gene: TRBV15
len: 14
CDR3nt: TGTGCCACCAGCGGGGACAGGGGTGACAATGAGCAGTTCTTC
CDR3aa: CATSGDRGDNEQFF

d_gene: -
j_gene: TRBJ2-5
abundance: -
v_gene: TRBV25-1
len: 14
CDR3nt: TGTGCCAGCAGGGGGCCCAGGTTTAGAGAGACCCAGTACTTC
CDR3aa: CASRGPRFRETQYF

d_gene: -
j_gene: TRBJ2-5
abundance: many
v_gene: TRBV20-1
len: 15
CDR3nt: TGCAGTGCTAGAGTACTAGGGAGGAATCAAGAGACCCAGTACTTC
CDR3aa: CSARVLGRNQETQYF

d_gene: TRBD2
j_gene: TRBJ2-7
abundance: -
v_gene: TRBV5-1
len: 13
CDR3nt: TGCGCCAGCAGTTACGGACTAGGTGGCGAGCAGTACTTC
CDR3aa: CASSYGLGGEQYF

d_gene: -
j_gene: TRBJ2-3
abundance: -
v_gene: TRBV27
len: 14
CDR3nt: TGTGCCAGCAGTTACCTAGTTAGCACAGATACGCAGTATTTT
CDR3aa: CASSYLVSTDTQYF

d_gene: -
j_gene: TRBJ2-3
abundance: many
v_gene: TRBV7-9
len: 15
CDR3nt: TGTGCCAGCAGCTTAGACGGGACGGACACAGATACGCAGTATTTT
CDR3aa: CASSLDGTDTDTQYF

d_gene: -
j_gene: TRBJ2-7
abundance: few
v_gene: TRBV5-1
len: 15
CDR3nt: TGCGCCAGCAGCGTTATCAGGGGGACTAGTTACGAGCAGTACTTC
CDR3aa: CASSVIRGTSYEQYF

d_gene: -
j_gene: TRBJ1-2
abundance: few
v_gene: TRBV5-1
len: 15
CDR3nt: TGCGCCAGCAGCCAGAGACAGGACCGTAACTATGGCTACACCTTC
CDR3aa: CASSQRQDRNYGYTF

d_gene: -
j_gene: TRBJ2-3
abundance: -
v_gene: TRBV14
len: 18
CDR3nt: TGTGCCAGCAGCCAAATGCACTGGCGACTAGTAAACACAGATACGCAGTATTTT
CDR3aa: CASSQMHWRLVNTDTQYF